What follows are 8 T cell receptor beta chains derived from one specimen sequenced in a study of sequential checkpoint blockade in melanoma. Measured with immunoSEQ multiplex PCR; TCRdb has only the in-frame clones, and not every one. The sample contains approximately 14,000 clones, approximately 78% of which appear only once. Treatment meaning: randomized to nivolumab then ipilimumab (arm A) or the reverse (arm B). The material sequenced was CD8+ T cells sorted from blood (inferred from file names), taken from a patient given nivolumab and ipilimumab in sequence. These receptors were collected from a human donor with melanoma.

The V and J genes are TRBV15 and TRBJ1-4; tentatively, D is TRBD1 (6 bases). The CDR3 contains 15 residues. Germline V CDR1 and CDR2: LNHNV, YYDKDF (reference sequence). V was clipped by 1 base and J by 8 bases, with 14 bases between them. The CDR3 loop reads CATSRAGRGGEKLFF. The CDR3 DNA is TGTGCCACCAGCAGAGCAGGCAGGGGTGGGGAAAAACTGTTTTTT.

The chain uses TRBV30 and TRBJ2-7; D not certain. This CDR3 has 17 residues. From germline, CDR1 is GTSNPN and CDR2 SVGIG (reference sequence). The V end was cut by 1 base, the J end by 1 base, with 20 bases between. In nucleotides, the CDR3 is TGTGCCTGGAGTGCTCCCTCCTTCCGGCAGGCTTCCTACGAGCAGTACTTC. Translation: CAWSAPSFRQASYEQYF.

This clone appeared once. J is TRBJ2-1 and V is TRBV10-1; D uncertain. The CDR3 extends over 12 amino acids. Per germline, CDR1 WNHNN and CDR2 SYGVQD (reference sequence). The germline V and J ends were trimmed by 3 bases and 7 bases, with 7 bases remaining between them. The CDR3 is CASSDQANEQFF. CDR3 DNA sequence: TGCGCCAGCAGTGACCAAGCTAATGAGCAGTTCTTC.

The chain links TRBV4-3 to TRBJ2-7; 7 bases map to TRBD1. V shed 4 bases, J shed 2 bases, and the junction held 8 bases outside the gene matches. CDR1 is LGHNA, CDR2 YSLEER, per germline. The CDR3 totals 15 residues. CDR3 bases: TGCGCCAGCAGCCCCTCGGACGACAGGGCCTACGAGCAGTACTTC. This sequence encodes CASSPSDDRAYEQYF.

J is TRBJ1-2 and V is TRBV27, with a tentative D call TRBD1 (6 bases). This CDR3 spans 12 amino acids. Trimming left V 6 bases short and J 3 bases short, with 8 bases between. CDR1 MNHEY and CDR2 SMNVEV come from the germline V gene (reference sequence). The CDR3 reads CASRQGHYGYTF. CDR3 in DNA: TGTGCCAGCAGGCAGGGGCACTATGGCTACACCTTC.

The chain carries TRBV27 and TRBJ1-5; TRBD1 might be the D (5 bases). CDR1 is MNHEY, CDR2 SMNVEV, per germline (reference sequence). This CDR3 region has 15 residues. Trimming cost V 5 bases and J 6 bases, with 17 bases left between them. CDR3 nucleotides: TGTGCCAGCAGTCTCCGTTGGGGGGAGAGTCAGCCCCAGCATTTT. Translated, it gives CASSLRWGESQPQHF.

The chain combines TRBV7-9 with TRBJ2-5; 7 bases match TRBD2. Trimming cost V 4 bases and J 11 bases; bases outside gene matches: 10. Germline CDR1 SEHNR, CDR2 FQNEAQ (reference sequence). This CDR3 has 13 residues. DNA of the CDR3: TGTGCCAGCAGCTCTACTAGCGTTGGGGAGCAGTACTTC. It translates to CASSSTSVGEQYF.

The J gene is TRBJ2-5, the V gene TRBV6-5; 8 positions match TRBD2. The CDR3 is 14 amino acids. After removal of 7 bases from V and 5 bases from J, the junction contained 9 bases not matched to a gene. From germline, CDR1 is MNHEY and CDR2 SVGAGI. The CDR3 region has the DNA TGTGCCAGCATCCCGGGGACTAGTTGGGAGACCCAGTACTTC. This sequence encodes CASIPGTSWETQYF.